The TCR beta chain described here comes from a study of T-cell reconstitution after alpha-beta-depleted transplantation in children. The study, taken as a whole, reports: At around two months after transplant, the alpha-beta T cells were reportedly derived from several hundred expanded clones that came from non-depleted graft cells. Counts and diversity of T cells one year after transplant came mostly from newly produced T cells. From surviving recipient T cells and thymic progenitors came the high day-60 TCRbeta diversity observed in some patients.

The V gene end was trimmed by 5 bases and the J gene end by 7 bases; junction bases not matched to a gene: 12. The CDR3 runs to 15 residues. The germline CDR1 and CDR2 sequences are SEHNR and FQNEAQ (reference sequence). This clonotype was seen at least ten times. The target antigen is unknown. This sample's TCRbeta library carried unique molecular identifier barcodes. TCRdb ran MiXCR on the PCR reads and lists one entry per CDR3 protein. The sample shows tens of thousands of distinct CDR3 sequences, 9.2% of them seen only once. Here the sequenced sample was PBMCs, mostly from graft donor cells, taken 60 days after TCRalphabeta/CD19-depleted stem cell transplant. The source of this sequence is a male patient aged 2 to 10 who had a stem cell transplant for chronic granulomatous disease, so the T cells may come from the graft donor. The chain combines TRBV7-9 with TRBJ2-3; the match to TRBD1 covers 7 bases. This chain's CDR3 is CASSPSQDRVHTQYF. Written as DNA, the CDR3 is TGTGCCAGCAGCCCTTCACAAGACAGGGTCCATACGCAGTATTTT.